This is a list of T cell receptor beta chains from one sample in a study of CD8 T cells in Susac syndrome. TCRdb re-called the immunoSEQ multiplex PCR reads through MiXCR, storing one row per CDR3 protein. This sample yields a few hundred thousand distinct CDR3 sequences, of which 90% to 95% are seen a single time; approximately 0.065% belongs to the top ten. Sequences were obtained from CD4+ T cells from PBMCs. Receptors were obtained from a human donor with multiple sclerosis. The CDR3 runs from the conserved cysteine through the conserved F or W.

CDR3: CASSLTGPRENTIYF
V: TRBV12-3/TRBV12-4
length: 15

CDR3: CASSRPPGPQHF
V: TRBV6-2/TRBV6-3
length: 12

CDR3: CASSHKKIAGRTETQYF
V: TRBV3-1
length: 17

CDR3: CSVLIVAKNIQYF
V: TRBV29-1
length: 13

CDR3: CASRTGQNYEQYF
V: TRBV2
length: 13

CDR3: CASRGGGPSQSIAQYF
V: TRBV5-6
length: 16

CDR3: CASSSHGGVAESYEQYF
V: TRBV9
length: 17

CDR3: CASSQDYNTYSNQPQHF
V: TRBV4-1
length: 17

CDR3: CASSIPQVLAGHNEQFF
V: TRBV19
length: 17

CDR3: CAIGTPNTEAFF
V: TRBV10-3
length: 12

CDR3: CAWSKGANNSPLHF
V: TRBV30
length: 14

CDR3: CSASPLGSTPTWAFF
V: TRBV20-1
length: 15